This is a list of T cell receptor beta chains from one sample in a study of cytomegalovirus exposure and HLA in healthy donors. TCRdb keeps only in-frame clones here, not all; method: immunoSEQ multiplex PCR. The repertoire has some 44,000 clones, 80% to 95% of them found once; the top ten carry 5.6%. The source material was PBMCs. The receptors originated from a man between 18 and 29 years old in good health and CMV-seronegative. Each CDR3 is given with its conserved first and last residue. Each record gives: clone size, V gene, D gene, J gene, CDR3 protein, CDR3 DNA. A D gene is named only where the DNA matches it firmly. Size is stated for part of the rows, as once, few or many counts, or as a class when the clone is expanded.

>NA|TRBV6-6|TRBD1|TRBJ1-4
CASSYLRQGVNEKLFF
TGTGCCAGCAGTTACCTCCGACAGGGCGTTAATGAAAAACTGTTTTTT
>NA|TRBV9|TRBD2|TRBJ2-3
CASSVVGGSADTQYF
TGTGCCAGCAGCGTAGTGGGCGGGAGTGCAGATACGCAGTATTTT
>NA|TRBV28|NA|TRBJ2-7
CASATRGEQYF
TGTGCCAGCGCGACCCGGGGCGAGCAGTACTTC
>NA|TRBV4-1|TRBD2|TRBJ2-7
CASSQEGLAGVGLSYEQYF
TGCGCCAGCAGCCAAGAGGGACTAGCGGGAGTAGGTCTATCCTACGAGCAGTACTTC
>NA|TRBV6-1|NA|TRBJ2-1
CASSEGVGGVVNEQFF
TGTGCCAGCAGTGAAGGAGTGGGGGGAGTGGTGAATGAGCAGTTCTTC
>NA|TRBV7-2|TRBD2|TRBJ2-3
CASSPRLAGGHTDTQYF
TGTGCCAGCAGCCCTAGACTAGCGGGGGGGCACACAGATACGCAGTATTTT
>NA|TRBV28|TRBD1|TRBJ1-3
CASSPRLTGGDPGNTIYF
TGTGCCAGCAGTCCCCGCCTAACAGGGGGAGACCCTGGAAACACCATATATTTT
>NA|TRBV6-1|NA|TRBJ2-3
CASSDQGSTDTQYF
TGTGCCAGCAGTGATCAGGGTAGCACAGATACGCAGTATTTT
>NA|TRBV9|TRBD2|TRBJ2-2
CASSVNSGRANTGELFF
TGTGCCAGCAGCGTAAATAGCGGGAGGGCGAACACCGGGGAGCTGTTTTTT
>NA|TRBV7-2|NA|TRBJ2-2
CASSLSRLGELFF
TGTGCCAGCAGCTTGTCCCGACTGGGGGAGCTGTTTTTT
>once|TRBV2|TRBD2|TRBJ2-7
CASSRTSGTYEQYF
TGTGCCAGCAGCAGGACTAGCGGTACCTACGAGCAGTACTTC
>NA|TRBV7-6|TRBD1|TRBJ2-5
CASQPGGQGAETQYF
TGTGCCAGCCAACCGGGCGGACAGGGGGCTGAGACCCAGTACTTC
>NA|TRBV11-3|TRBD1|TRBJ2-2
CASSLGGGADTGELFF
TGTGCCAGCAGCTTAGGAGGGGGCGCCGACACCGGGGAGCTGTTTTTT
>NA|TRBV7-2|NA|TRBJ1-1
CASSPGGGYNTEAFF
TGTGCCAGCAGCCCCGGGGGTGGATATAACACTGAAGCTTTCTTT
>NA|TRBV21-1|NA|TRBJ2-5
CASRLCGASQETQYF
TGTGCCAGCAGACTCTGCGGAGCATCCCAAGAGACCCAGTACTTC
>NA|TRBV19|TRBD1|TRBJ2-3
CASSIPTGDGGTDTQYF
TGTGCCAGTAGTATCCCGACAGGGGACGGGGGCACAGATACGCAGTATTTT
>NA|TRBV5-1|TRBD2|TRBJ2-2
CASSLEVAGGHTGELFF
TGCGCCAGCAGCTTGGAGGTCGCGGGGGGTCACACCGGGGAGCTGTTTTTT
>NA|TRBV7-2|TRBD1|TRBJ1-1
CASSLSGTGNTEAFF
TGTGCCAGCAGCTTGTCCGGGACAGGGAACACTGAAGCTTTCTTT
>NA|TRBV5-4|NA|TRBJ2-4
CASSFDNSTWAKNIQYF
TGTGCCAGCAGCTTCGACAATTCTACGTGGGCCAAAAACATTCAGTACTTC
>NA|TRBV9|TRBD1|TRBJ1-2
CASSVAGTGAQWGYTF
TGTGCCAGCAGCGTAGCAGGGACAGGCGCCCAATGGGGCTACACCTTC
>once|TRBV19|TRBD2|TRBJ2-5
CASSIPGLAGATETQYF
TGTGCCAGTAGTATCCCCGGACTAGCGGGAGCCACCGAGACCCAGTACTTC
>NA|TRBV5-1|TRBD2|TRBJ2-5
CASSLVLAGGRYQETQYF
TGCGCCAGCAGCTTGGTATTAGCGGGGGGGCGTTACCAAGAGACCCAGTACTTC
>NA|TRBV4-1|NA|TRBJ1-1
CASSRETAGVVNTEAFF
TGCGCCAGCAGCCGGGAAACCGCAGGGGTCGTGAACACTGAAGCTTTCTTT
>NA|TRBV5-1|TRBD1|TRBJ2-1
CASSLPGQTYNEQFF
TGCGCCAGCAGCTTGCCGGGACAGACCTACAATGAGCAGTTCTTC
>NA|TRBV28|NA|TRBJ1-1
CASTVYREAFF
TGTGCCAGCACCGTCTATCGGGAAGCTTTCTTT
>NA|TRBV27|NA|TRBJ2-1
CASMSPMRGMNNEQFF
TGTGCCAGCATGTCCCCAATGAGAGGGATGAACAATGAGCAGTTCTTC
>NA|TRBV7-2|TRBD1|TRBJ1-2
CASSHTTGAGYGYTF
TGTGCCAGCAGCCACACAACAGGGGCCGGCTATGGCTACACCTTC